These T cell receptor beta chains were read from a single sample in a study of cytomegalovirus exposure and HLA in healthy donors. Method: immunoSEQ multiplex PCR; TCRdb's copy keeps in-frame clones and lacks some. Of roughly 56,000 clones detected, just over 90% appear once; the ten largest clones hold 1.1%. Source material: PBMCs. Receptor source: a man in his late teens or twenties in good health and CMV-seronegative. The CDR3 runs from the conserved cysteine through the conserved F or W. D genes are given only for firm matches. Rows give clone size only sometimes, using once, few, many, or a class for an expanded clone.

V gene,D gene,J gene,clone size,CDR3 protein,CDR3 DNA
TRBV5-1,-,TRBJ1-1,-,CASSFSGNTEAFF,TGCGCCAGCAGCTTCTCGGGGAACACTGAAGCTTTCTTT
TRBV6-1,-,TRBJ2-4,-,CASSERGYIQYF,TGTGCCAGCAGTGAAAGGGGATACATTCAGTACTTC
TRBV4-1,TRBD1,TRBJ2-1,-,CASSHETGADEQFF,TGCGCCAGCAGCCATGAAACAGGGGCCGATGAGCAGTTCTTC
TRBV2,-,TRBJ2-2,-,CASSNRRNTGELFF,TGTGCCAGCAGTAATCGCAGAAACACCGGGGAGCTGTTTTTT
TRBV5-5,TRBD2,TRBJ2-1,-,CASSLALAASYNEQFF,TGTGCCAGCAGCTTGGCACTAGCGGCTTCCTACAATGAGCAGTTCTTC
TRBV27,TRBD2,TRBJ2-1,-,CASSWVSGKNNEQFF,TGTGCCAGCAGTTGGGTTAGCGGGAAAAACAATGAGCAGTTCTTC
TRBV13,-,TRBJ2-1,-,CASGLANNEQFF,TGTGCCAGCGGGTTAGCCAATAATGAGCAGTTCTTC
TRBV15,TRBD1,TRBJ2-1,-,CATRGQGYNEQFF,TGTGCCACCAGGGGACAGGGCTACAATGAGCAGTTCTTC
TRBV7-2,-,TRBJ2-7,-,CASSLFGQAPPYEQYF,TGTGCCAGCAGCTTATTTGGCCAGGCACCTCCCTACGAGCAGTACTTC
TRBV6-5,TRBD2,TRBJ2-7,-,CASSTGTSAAYEQYF,TGTGCCAGCAGTACCGGGACTAGCGCTGCCTACGAGCAGTACTTC
TRBV9,-,TRBJ2-3,once,CASSVEPAGTQYF,TGTGCCAGCAGCGTAGAGCCGGCAGGTACGCAGTATTTT
TRBV7-9,TRBD1,TRBJ2-5,-,CASSPGQGRGREETQYF,TGTGCCAGCAGCCCCGGACAGGGCAGAGGGCGAGAAGAGACCCAGTACTTC
TRBV7-7,-,TRBJ2-2,-,CASSFWSSGDTGELFF,TGTGCTAGCAGCTTCTGGAGCTCAGGGGACACCGGGGAGCTGTTTTTT
TRBV11-3,-,TRBJ2-1,-,CASSLVAGGNNEQFF,TGTGCCAGCAGCTTAGTGGCGGGTGGGAACAATGAGCAGTTCTTC
TRBV2,-,TRBJ2-5,-,CASSEQETQYF,TGTGCCAGCAGTGAACAGGAGACCCAGTACTTC
TRBV19,-,TRBJ2-2,-,CASSGENTGELFF,TGTGCCAGTTCCGGGGAGAACACCGGGGAGCTGTTTTTT
TRBV9,-,TRBJ1-5,-,CASSVFPNQPQHF,TGTGCCAGCAGCGTATTTCCGAATCAGCCCCAGCATTTT
TRBV19,-,TRBJ1-1,-,CASSGRVNTEAFF,TGTGCCAGTAGTGGGAGGGTGAACACTGAAGCTTTCTTT
TRBV10-3,-,TRBJ1-5,-,CAIKAGDGQPQHF,TGTGCCATTAAAGCAGGGGATGGACAGCCCCAGCATTTT
TRBV27,TRBD1,TRBJ2-7,-,CASHPIGTDTYEQYF,TGTGCCAGCCACCCAATTGGGACAGACACCTACGAGCAGTACTTC
TRBV10-3,-,TRBJ1-5,-,CAISEGGGLNQPQHF,TGTGCCATCAGTGAGGGCGGAGGTCTCAATCAGCCCCAGCATTTT
TRBV11-2,-,TRBJ2-7,-,CASSLEGGGDSYEQYF,TGTGCCAGCAGCTTAGAGGGGGGAGGCGACTCCTACGAGCAGTACTTC
TRBV4-1,TRBD2,TRBJ2-2,-,CASSPRLAGTGELFF,TGCGCCAGCAGCCCGAGACTAGCGGGAACCGGGGAGCTGTTTTTT
TRBV6-5,TRBD2,TRBJ2-1,-,CASSLPGLAAPEQFF,TGTGCCAGCAGCCTACCGGGACTAGCGGCCCCGGAGCAGTTCTTC
TRBV7-2,TRBD2,TRBJ2-3,-,CASSPGLAVSTDTQYF,TGTGCCAGCAGCCCAGGACTAGCGGTCAGCACAGATACGCAGTATTTT
TRBV28,TRBD1,TRBJ2-5,-,CASSPGGQGEGTQYF,TGTGCCAGCAGCCCCGGGGGACAGGGGGAAGGGACCCAGTACTTC
TRBV19,-,TRBJ1-5,-,CASSIPPASQPQHF,TGTGCCAGTAGTATCCCTCCCGCAAGCCAGCCCCAGCATTTT
TRBV7-9,-,TRBJ1-1,-,CASSSSAGRDPEAFF,TGTGCCAGCAGCTCATCCGCGGGACGGGACCCTGAAGCTTTCTTT
TRBV5-8,TRBD1,TRBJ2-7,-,CASSRNRQGSLHQYF,TGTGCCAGCAGCCGAAATCGACAGGGTTCCCTCCATCAGTACTTC
TRBV28,TRBD1,TRBJ2-7,-,CASSLNGQGGSEQYF,TGTGCCAGCAGTCTCAACGGACAGGGGGGGAGCGAGCAGTACTTC
TRBV7-9,-,TRBJ2-5,-,CASSLAPGRGTQYF,TGTGCCAGCAGCTTAGCGCCAGGGCGGGGGACCCAGTACTTC
TRBV9,TRBD2,TRBJ2-1,-,CASSPFNGRASDEQFF,TGTGCCAGCAGCCCCTTTAACGGGAGGGCCAGTGATGAGCAGTTCTTC
TRBV5-6,-,TRBJ1-5,-,CASSLDGDQPQHF,TGTGCCAGCAGCCTGGACGGTGATCAGCCCCAGCATTTT
TRBV5-6,-,TRBJ2-7,-,CASSHRVGKSYEQYF,TGTGCCAGCAGCCACAGGGTAGGGAAGTCCTACGAGCAGTACTTC
TRBV15,-,TRBJ1-1,-,CATSRDLLLIDTEAFF,TGTGCCACCAGCAGAGATCTTTTATTAATAGACACTGAAGCTTTCTTT
TRBV9,TRBD1,TRBJ2-3,-,CASSARTGEGTQYF,TGTGCCAGCAGCGCAAGGACAGGGGAGGGTACGCAGTATTTT
TRBV6-4,TRBD1,TRBJ2-7,once,CASSDLAGGRDEQYF,TGTGCCAGCAGTGACTTGGCAGGGGGCAGGGACGAGCAGTACTTC
TRBV4-3,TRBD2,TRBJ2-7,-,CASSQEAGGEQYF,TGCGCCAGCAGCCAAGAGGCGGGAGGCGAGCAGTACTTC
TRBV27,-,TRBJ1-1,few,CASRLTVNTEAFF,TGTGCCAGCAGATTGACAGTAAACACTGAAGCTTTCTTT